This passage covers 19 T cell receptor beta chains from one sample sequenced in a study of beta chain features in type 1 diabetes. Reverse transcribing all isolated RNA meant expressed TCRB transcripts were sequenced. TCRdb's table, derived via immunoSEQ multiplex PCR, lists solely in-frame clones and lacks some. The table lists under 50,000 clones, 66% of them singletons, with 2% to 2.5% in the top ten. These receptors' targets are unknown. Overall study results and limits: All four CD4+ subsets of Type 1 diabetes patients contained TCRB CDR3s that were moderately but significantly shorter.

Sequences were obtained from Tregs from blood. The receptors were sampled from a woman under 30 with type 1 diabetes.

J is TRBJ2-1 and V is TRBV7-2, with D tentatively TRBD2 (6 bases). Germline V CDR1 and CDR2: SGHTA, FQGNSA. The CDR3 length is 15 residues. The V end lost 5 bases, the J end lost 8 bases, and 19 bases lay between the germline ends. For the CDR3, the DNA is TGTGCCAGCAGCCAAACCGGGAGAGACATTGATGAGCAGTTCTTC. Encoded protein: CASSQTGRDIDEQFF.

The chain uses TRBV2 and TRBJ1-5; 11 bases align to TRBD1. The junction had 13 bases not matched to a gene; V was cut back by 6 bases and J by 6 bases. The length of the CDR3 is 17 residues. Germline V lookup: CDR1 SNHLY, CDR2 FYNNEI. The CDR3 protein is CASRHYTGTGGAQPQHF. The DNA for the CDR3 is TGTGCCAGCAGACATTATACCGGGACAGGGGGAGCTCAGCCCCAGCATTTT.

The genes are TRBV6-1 and TRBJ1-5; D possibly corresponds to TRBD1 (5 bases). The CDR3 has 13 residues. Germline V gene data show CDR1 as MNHNS and CDR2 as SASEGT. The ends were cut back, 7 bases at V and 4 bases at J, with 11 bases in the middle. This CDR3 is CASISQGNQPQHF. The CDR3 bases are TGTGCCAGCATTTCCCAGGGAAATCAGCCCCAGCATTTT.

The genes are TRBV2 and TRBJ2-2; D perhaps matches TRBD1 (6 bases). The CDR3 runs 17 residues. Trimming left V 6 bases short and J 4 bases short, with 21 bases between. Germline V gives CDR1 SNHLY, CDR2 FYNNEI. CDR3 sequence: CASRVRGFTGSTGELFF. For the CDR3, the DNA is TGTGCCAGCAGGGTACGGGGCTTTACAGGGAGCACCGGGGAGCTGTTTTTT.

The chain employs TRBV5-8 and TRBJ2-7; no reliable D call. Germline V CDR1 and CDR2: SGHTS, YDEGEE. The CDR3 is 14 amino acids. Trimming took off 1 base at V and 9 bases at J, with 17 bases between the two ends. CDR3: CASSLLEARKGQYF. CDR3 DNA: TGTGCCAGCAGCTTGCTAGAAGCCCGGAAAGGGCAGTACTTC.

This sequence joins TRBV10-3 and TRBJ1-2, with D possibly being TRBD1 (6 bases). The germline V gene encodes CDR1 ENHRY and CDR2 SYGVKD. V dropped 5 bases and J dropped 7 bases, with 23 bases sitting between them. This CDR3 has 16 amino acids. In nucleotides, the CDR3 is TGTGCCATCAGTCCGGTAAATGGTCAGGGGAATTCTGGCTACACCTTC. Translated: CAISPVNGQGNSGYTF.

V gene TRBV5-1 combines with J gene TRBJ2-1; D gene ambiguous. V was cut by 0 bases and J by 7 bases, with 11 bases left in between. Germline V gene lookup returns CDR1 SGHRS and CDR2 YFSETQ. This CDR3 has 14 amino acids. The DNA of the CDR3 is TGCGCCAGCAGCTTGGCCGGAGTCGGGAATGAGCAGTTCTTC. This encodes CASSLAGVGNEQFF.

The gene calls are TRBV4-1 and TRBJ1-1; TRBD1 agrees at 7 bases. This CDR3 has 16 amino acids. The germline gives CDR1 MGHRA, CDR2 YSYEKL. V gave up 1 base and J gave up 0 bases; unmatched junction bases: 5. The CDR3 sequence: CASSQAWTGMNTEAFF. CDR3 nucleotide sequence: TGCGCCAGCAGCCAAGCTTGGACAGGAATGAACACTGAAGCTTTCTTT.

The genes are TRBV5-1 and TRBJ2-2, with D maybe TRBD1 (6 bases). Germline CDR1 SGHRS, CDR2 YFSETQ. The CDR3 covers 14 residues. V lost 4 bases, J lost 1 base, and 8 bases lay in between. Here the CDR3 reads CASSGGQNTGELFF. Written as DNA, the CDR3 is TGCGCCAGCAGCGGGGGACAGAACACCGGGGAGCTGTTTTTT.

Only one count was recorded for this clone. This sequence joins TRBV5-6 and TRBJ1-2; 7 nucleotides agree with TRBD1. V lost 4 bases to trimming and J lost 1 base; unmatched junction nucleotides: 7. This CDR3 spans 15 amino acids. The germline gives CDR1 SGHDT, CDR2 YYEEEE. The chain's CDR3 is CASSLRDRLNYGYTF. Here the CDR3 DNA reads TGTGCCAGCAGCCTCCGGGACAGACTTAACTATGGCTACACCTTC.

This clone was seen a few times. The V gene is TRBV7-3, the J gene TRBJ2-1, with 8 bases aligning to TRBD2. The germline gives CDR1 SGHTA, CDR2 FQGTGA. The CDR3 runs to 19 residues. Trimming removed 1 base from V and 4 bases from J; junction bases left unmatched: 15. CDR3 in DNA: TGTGCCAGCAGCTTAATCGGGGGAAGGGGCGGGAGGAAATACAATGAGCAGTTCTTC. Amino acids: CASSLIGGRGGRKYNEQFF.

The chain carries TRBV5-1 and TRBJ2-1, with 7 bases fitting TRBD1. This CDR3 region has 12 residues. The germline gives CDR1 SGHRS, CDR2 YFSETQ. The V gene end was trimmed by 4 bases and the J gene end by 10 bases; junction bases not matched to a gene: 5. In nucleotides, the CDR3 is TGCGCCAGCAGCACGGACAGGACCGAGCAGTTCTTC. The encoded protein is CASSTDRTEQFF.

This chain uses TRBV9 with TRBJ2-1; 9 positions agree with TRBD2. Germline CDR1 reads SGDLS; CDR2 reads YYNGEE. The CDR3 consists of 21 residues. V gave up 0 bases and J gave up 8 bases; unmatched junction bases: 24. The CDR3 region has the DNA TGTGCCAGCAGCGTAGGCGCCCTTGGCGGGGGGGCCGGGTTTGAGCGGCATGAGCAGTTCTTC. Amino acid sequence: CASSVGALGGGAGFERHEQFF.

In its sample, this clone ranks as medium-sized. The chain links TRBV4-3 to TRBJ2-7, with D hard to call. Trimming took off 1 base at V and 2 bases at J, with 6 bases between the two ends. This CDR3 comprises 13 residues. Looked up from germline, CDR1 is LGHNA and CDR2 is YSLEER. CDR3 coding DNA: TGCGCCAGCAGCCAAGTCTTAACCTACGAGCAGTACTTC. The encoded protein is CASSQVLTYEQYF.

This rearrangement joins TRBV5-1 to TRBJ1-6; D possibly corresponds to TRBD1 (6 bases). Trimming cost V 5 bases and J 5 bases, with 8 bases left between them. The CDR3 length is 13 residues. Germline CDR1 is SGHRS and CDR2 is YFSETQ. CDR3 region: CASRRQDNSPLHF. CDR3 nucleotides: TGCGCCAGCAGGCGACAGGATAATTCACCCCTCCACTTT.

V and J are TRBV9 and TRBJ2-3; the D gene is possibly TRBD2 (6 bases). The V end was cut by 0 bases, the J end by 1 base, with 15 bases between. The germline V gene has CDR1 SGDLS and CDR2 YYNGEE. This CDR3 comprises 17 residues. As DNA, the CDR3 is TGTGCCAGCAGCGTAGCCCCTTCGGGCGGGGGCACAGATACGCAGTATTTT. It translates to CASSVAPSGGGTDTQYF.

The chain joins TRBV19 to TRBJ2-7, with 7 bases lining up with TRBD1. CDR3 length: 12 amino acids. The V segment lost 5 bases and the J segment 7 bases; nucleotides outside the gene matches: 5. Per the germline V gene, CDR1 is LNHDA and CDR2 is SQIVND (reference sequence). CDR3: CASSQPGGEQYF. The CDR3 bases are TGTGCCAGTAGTCAGCCAGGGGGTGAGCAGTACTTC.

The rearrangement uses TRBV7-2 and TRBJ2-2; weak D call: TRBD2 (6 bases). CDR1 and CDR2 (germline): SGHTA, FQGNSA. The CDR3 loop spans 17 amino acids. Trimming took 5 bases from V and 5 from J, leaving 21 bases between them. CDR3 sequence: CASSPVGRGRYTGELFF. Written as DNA, the CDR3 is TGTGCCAGCAGCCCCGTTGGTCGAGGGAGGTATACCGGGGAGCTGTTTTTT.

CDR3 sequence: CASSEDSLYQPQHF. CDR3 bases: TGTGCCAGCAGTGAGGACAGTTTGTATCAGCCCCAGCATTTT. The genes are TRBV2 and TRBJ1-5; maybe TRBD1 (6 bases). This CDR3 comprises 14 residues. V lost 3 bases and J 5 bases, leaving 11 bases between the germline ends. Germline CDR1 is SNHLY and CDR2 is FYNNEI.